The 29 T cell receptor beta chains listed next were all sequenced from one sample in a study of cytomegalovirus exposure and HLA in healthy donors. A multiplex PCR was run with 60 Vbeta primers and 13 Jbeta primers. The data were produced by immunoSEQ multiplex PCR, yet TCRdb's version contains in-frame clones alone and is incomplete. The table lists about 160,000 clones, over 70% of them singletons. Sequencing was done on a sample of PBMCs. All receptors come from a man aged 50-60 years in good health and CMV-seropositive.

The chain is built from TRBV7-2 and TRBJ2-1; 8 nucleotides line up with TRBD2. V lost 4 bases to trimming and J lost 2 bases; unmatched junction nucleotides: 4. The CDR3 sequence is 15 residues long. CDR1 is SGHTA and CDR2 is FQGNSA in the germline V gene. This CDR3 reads CASSWSGSTYNEQFF. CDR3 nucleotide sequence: TGTGCCAGCAGCTGGAGCGGGAGCACCTACAATGAGCAGTTCTTC.

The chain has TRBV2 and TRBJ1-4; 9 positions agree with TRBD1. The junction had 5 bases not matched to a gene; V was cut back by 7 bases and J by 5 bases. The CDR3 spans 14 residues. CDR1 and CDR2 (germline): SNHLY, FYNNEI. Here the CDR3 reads CASTPGQGNEKLFF. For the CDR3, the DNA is TGTGCCAGCACTCCGGGACAGGGAAATGAAAAACTGTTTTTT.

The CDR3: CASSSAWGGINEQFF. As DNA, the CDR3 is TGTGCCAGCAGCTCAGCCTGGGGGGGGATAAATGAGCAGTTCTTC. This chain uses TRBV7-9 with TRBJ2-1; 7 bases align to TRBD2. With V trimmed by 4 bases and J by 7 bases, 10 bases remained unmatched. The germline CDR1 and CDR2 sequences are SEHNR and FQNEAQ (reference sequence). The CDR3 loop spans 15 amino acids.

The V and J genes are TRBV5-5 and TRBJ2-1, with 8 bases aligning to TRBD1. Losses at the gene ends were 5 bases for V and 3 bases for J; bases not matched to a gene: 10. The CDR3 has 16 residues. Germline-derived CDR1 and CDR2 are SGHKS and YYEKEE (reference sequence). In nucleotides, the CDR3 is TGTGCCAGCAGGGTCACCGGGACAGGAATCTACAATGAGCAGTTCTTC. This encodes CASRVTGTGIYNEQFF.

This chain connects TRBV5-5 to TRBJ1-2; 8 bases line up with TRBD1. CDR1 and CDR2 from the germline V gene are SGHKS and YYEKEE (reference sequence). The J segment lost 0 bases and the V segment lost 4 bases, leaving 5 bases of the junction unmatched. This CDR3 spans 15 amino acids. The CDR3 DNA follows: TGTGCCAGCAGCCGTGGACAGGGAACTAACTATGGCTACACCTTC. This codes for CASSRGQGTNYGYTF.

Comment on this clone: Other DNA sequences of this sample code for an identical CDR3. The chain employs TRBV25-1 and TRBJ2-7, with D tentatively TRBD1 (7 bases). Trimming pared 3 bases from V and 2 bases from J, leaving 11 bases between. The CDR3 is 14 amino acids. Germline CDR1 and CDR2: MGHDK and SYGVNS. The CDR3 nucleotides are TGTGCCAGCAGTGAGCGGGACAGAACCTACGAGCAGTACTTC. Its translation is CASSERDRTYEQYF.

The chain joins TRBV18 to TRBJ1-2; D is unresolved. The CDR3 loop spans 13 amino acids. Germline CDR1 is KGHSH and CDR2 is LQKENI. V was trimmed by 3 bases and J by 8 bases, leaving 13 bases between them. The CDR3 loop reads CASSPSDGGGYTF. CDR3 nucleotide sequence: TGTGCCAGCTCACCTTCCGACGGAGGAGGCTACACCTTC.

CDR3 sequence reads: CASSFEVREGETQYF. In nucleotides, the CDR3 is TGCGCCAGCAGCTTTGAAGTCAGGGAAGGAGAGACCCAGTACTTC. This chain uses TRBV5-1 with TRBJ2-5; D perhaps matches TRBD1 (5 bases). The V end was cut by 2 bases, the J end by 4 bases, with 15 bases between. From germline, CDR1 is SGHRS and CDR2 YFSETQ. CDR3 length equals 15 residues.

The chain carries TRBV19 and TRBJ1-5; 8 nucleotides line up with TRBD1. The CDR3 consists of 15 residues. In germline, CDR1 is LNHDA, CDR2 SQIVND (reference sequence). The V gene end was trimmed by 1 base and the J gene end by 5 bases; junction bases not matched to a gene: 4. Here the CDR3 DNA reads TGTGCCAGTAGTATAGGGGGACAGGATTATCAGCCCCAGCATTTT. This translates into CASSIGGQDYQPQHF.

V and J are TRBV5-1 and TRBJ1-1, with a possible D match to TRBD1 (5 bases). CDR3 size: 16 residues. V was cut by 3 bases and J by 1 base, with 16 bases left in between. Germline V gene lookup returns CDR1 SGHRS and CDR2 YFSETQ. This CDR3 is CASSSPDSTGNTEAFF. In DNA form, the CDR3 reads TGCGCCAGCAGCTCACCCGACAGCACAGGGAACACTGAAGCTTTCTTT.

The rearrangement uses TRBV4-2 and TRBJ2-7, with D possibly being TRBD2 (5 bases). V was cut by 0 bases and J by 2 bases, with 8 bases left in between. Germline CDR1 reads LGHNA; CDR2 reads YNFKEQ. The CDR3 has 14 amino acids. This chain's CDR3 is CASSQEDGTYEQYF. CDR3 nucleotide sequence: TGTGCCAGCAGCCAAGAGGACGGGACCTACGAGCAGTACTTC.

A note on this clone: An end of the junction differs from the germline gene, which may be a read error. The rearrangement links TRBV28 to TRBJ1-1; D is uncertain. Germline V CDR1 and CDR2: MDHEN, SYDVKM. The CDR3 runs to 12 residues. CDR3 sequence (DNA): TGTGCCAACAGTTCCTTAGTCACTGAAGCTTTCTTT. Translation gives CANSSLVTEAFF.

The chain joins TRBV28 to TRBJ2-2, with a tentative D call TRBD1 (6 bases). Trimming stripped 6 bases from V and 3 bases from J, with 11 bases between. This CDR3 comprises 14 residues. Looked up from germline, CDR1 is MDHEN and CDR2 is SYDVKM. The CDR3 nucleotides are TGTGCCAGCAGGCCCACAGGGTACACCGGGGAGCTGTTTTTT. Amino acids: CASRPTGYTGELFF.

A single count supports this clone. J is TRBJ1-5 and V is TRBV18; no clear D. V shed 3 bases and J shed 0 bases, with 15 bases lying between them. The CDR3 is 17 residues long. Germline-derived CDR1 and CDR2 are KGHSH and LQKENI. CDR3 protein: CASSPSEVPYSNQPQHF. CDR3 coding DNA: TGTGCCAGCTCACCCTCGGAGGTTCCATATAGCAATCAGCCCCAGCATTTT.

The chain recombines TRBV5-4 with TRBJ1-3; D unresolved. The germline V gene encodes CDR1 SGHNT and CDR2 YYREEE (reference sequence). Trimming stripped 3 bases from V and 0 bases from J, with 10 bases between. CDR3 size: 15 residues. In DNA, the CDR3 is TGTGCCAGCAGCTCCCTCAGTGGCTCTGGAAACACCATATATTTT. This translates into CASSSLSGSGNTIYF.

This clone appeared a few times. CDR3 coding DNA: TGTGCCAGCAGACCTAGCGGCCCCTACGAGCAGTACTTC. Its protein product is CASRPSGPYEQYF. The chain uses TRBV11-2 and TRBJ2-7; 7 nucleotides line up with TRBD2. Germline CDR1 is SGHAT and CDR2 is FQNNGV. This CDR3 region has 13 residues. J lost 2 bases, V lost 6 bases, and 4 bases had no gene match.

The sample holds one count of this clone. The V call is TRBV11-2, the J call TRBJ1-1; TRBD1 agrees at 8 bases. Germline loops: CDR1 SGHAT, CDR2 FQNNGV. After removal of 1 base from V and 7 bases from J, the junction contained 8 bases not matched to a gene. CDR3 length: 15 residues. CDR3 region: CASSLGGTGQLEAFF. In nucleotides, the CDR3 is TGTGCCAGCAGCTTAGGGGGGACAGGACAACTTGAAGCTTTCTTT.

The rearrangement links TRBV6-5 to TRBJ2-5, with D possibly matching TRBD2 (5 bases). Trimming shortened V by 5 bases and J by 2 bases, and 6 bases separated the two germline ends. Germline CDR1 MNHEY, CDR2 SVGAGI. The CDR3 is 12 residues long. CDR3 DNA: TGTGCCAGCAGTCGGGGTCAAGAGACCCAGTACTTC. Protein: CASSRGQETQYF.

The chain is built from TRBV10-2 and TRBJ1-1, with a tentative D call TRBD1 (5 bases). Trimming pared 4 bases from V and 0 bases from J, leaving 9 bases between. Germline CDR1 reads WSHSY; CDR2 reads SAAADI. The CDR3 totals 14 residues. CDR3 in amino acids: CASSVTGLNTEAFF. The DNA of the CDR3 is TGCGCCAGCAGTGTTACAGGCCTGAACACTGAAGCTTTCTTT.

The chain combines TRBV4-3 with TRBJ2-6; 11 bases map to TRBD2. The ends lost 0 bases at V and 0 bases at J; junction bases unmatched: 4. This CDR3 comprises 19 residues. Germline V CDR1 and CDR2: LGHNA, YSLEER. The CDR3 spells CASSQETSGTLSGANVLTF. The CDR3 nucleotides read TGCGCCAGCAGCCAAGAGACTAGCGGGACCCTCTCTGGGGCCAACGTCCTGACTTTC.

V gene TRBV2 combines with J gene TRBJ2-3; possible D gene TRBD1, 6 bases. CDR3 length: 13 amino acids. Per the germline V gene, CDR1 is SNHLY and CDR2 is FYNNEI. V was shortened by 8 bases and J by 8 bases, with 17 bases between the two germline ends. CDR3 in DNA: TGTGCCAGCTCGGGACAAATCACAAGTACGCAGTATTTT. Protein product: CASSGQITSTQYF.

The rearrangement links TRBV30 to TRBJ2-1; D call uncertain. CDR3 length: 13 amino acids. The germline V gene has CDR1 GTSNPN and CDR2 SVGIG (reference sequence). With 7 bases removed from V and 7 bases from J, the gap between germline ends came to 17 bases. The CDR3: CASEAPSRNEQFF. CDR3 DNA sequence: TGTGCCTCCGAGGCCCCTTCGAGGAATGAGCAGTTCTTC.

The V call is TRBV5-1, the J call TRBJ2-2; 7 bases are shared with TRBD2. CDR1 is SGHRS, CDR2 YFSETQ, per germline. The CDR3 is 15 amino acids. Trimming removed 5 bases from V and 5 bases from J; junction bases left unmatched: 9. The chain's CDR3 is CASRPGLGRTGELFF. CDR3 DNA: TGCGCCAGCAGACCCGGACTAGGTAGAACCGGGGAGCTGTTTTTT.

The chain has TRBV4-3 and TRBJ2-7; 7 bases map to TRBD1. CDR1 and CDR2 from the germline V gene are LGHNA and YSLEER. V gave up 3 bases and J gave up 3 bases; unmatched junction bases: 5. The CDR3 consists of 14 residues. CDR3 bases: TGCGCCAGCAGCCAGTGGACAGGCGGCTACGAGCAGTACTTC. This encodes CASSQWTGGYEQYF.

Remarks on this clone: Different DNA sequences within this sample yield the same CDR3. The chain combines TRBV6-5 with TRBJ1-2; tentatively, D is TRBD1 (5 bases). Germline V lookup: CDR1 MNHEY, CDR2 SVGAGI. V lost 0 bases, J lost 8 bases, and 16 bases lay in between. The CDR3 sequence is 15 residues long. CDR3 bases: TGTGCCAGCAGTTACTCTGCCCAGGGATATTGGGGCTACACCTTC. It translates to CASSYSAQGYWGYTF.

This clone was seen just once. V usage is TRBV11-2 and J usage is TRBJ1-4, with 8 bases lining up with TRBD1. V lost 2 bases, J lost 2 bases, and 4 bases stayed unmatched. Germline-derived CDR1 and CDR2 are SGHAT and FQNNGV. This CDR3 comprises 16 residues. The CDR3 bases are TGTGCCAGCAGCTTAAACAGGGGGAGGACTAATGAAAAACTGTTTTTT. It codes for CASSLNRGRTNEKLFF.

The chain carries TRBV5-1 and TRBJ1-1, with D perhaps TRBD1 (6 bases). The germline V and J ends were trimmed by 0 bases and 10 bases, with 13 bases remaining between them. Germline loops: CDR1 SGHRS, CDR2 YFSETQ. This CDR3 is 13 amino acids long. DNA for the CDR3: TGCGCCAGCAGCTTGGAGGTCCCACAGGGAGCTTTCTTT. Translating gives CASSLEVPQGAFF.

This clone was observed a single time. The CDR3 DNA follows: TGTGCCAGCAGTGAAGCGGGACAGGGCCCATATGGCTACACCTTC. Its translation: CASSEAGQGPYGYTF. The chain links TRBV2 to TRBJ1-2, with TRBD1 matching over 9 bases. Germline V gene data show CDR1 as SNHLY and CDR2 as FYNNEI. This CDR3 has 15 residues. J was trimmed by 5 bases and V by 0 bases; bases with no gene match: 4.

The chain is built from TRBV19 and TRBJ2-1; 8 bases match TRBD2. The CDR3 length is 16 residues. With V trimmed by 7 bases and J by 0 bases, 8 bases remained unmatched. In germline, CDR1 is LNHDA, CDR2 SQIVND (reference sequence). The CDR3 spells CASKGGRTSSYNEQFF. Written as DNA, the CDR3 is TGTGCCAGTAAGGGCGGGAGGACCAGCTCCTACAATGAGCAGTTCTTC.